The 30 T cell receptor beta chains below were found in one sample sequenced in a study of CD8 T cells in Susac syndrome (dated by TCRdb to between 2018 and 2021). Receptors were amplified or captured by the immunoSEQ multiplex PCR assay. RNA was extracted using the RNeasy kit, and about 0.5 to 1 ug of the RNA was reverse transcribed with random hexamers. The public reads were reprocessed in TCRdb via fastp at Q25 and MiXCR, keeping in-frame beta chains. Every CDR3 protein is listed once, alongside the most common genes and DNA of its rows. This sample comprises just over 150,000 distinct CDR3 sequences, roughly 94% of them detected only once. Jointly, the top ten make up more than 0.2% of the sample. The source material was CD8+ T cells from PBMCs. The receptors were sampled from a human donor with multiple sclerosis.

CDR3 sequence reads: CASSPNERGGYGYTF. The DNA of the CDR3 is TGTGCCAGCAGTCCCAACGAACGCGGGGGTTATGGCTACACCTTC. V usage is TRBV12-3 or TRBV12-4 and J usage is TRBJ1-2; tentative D call: TRBD1 (5 bases). The CDR3 has 15 amino acids. V was shortened by 5 bases and J by 5 bases, with 18 bases between the two germline ends.

This chain joins TRBV12-3 or TRBV12-4 and TRBJ2-7; 9 bases align to TRBD2. The CDR3 spans 15 residues. Unmatched junction bases numbered 9, after V lost 5 bases and J lost 4 bases. CDR3 residues: CASSPSGGPMYEQYF. The CDR3 coding sequence is TGTGCCAGCAGTCCGAGCGGGGGGCCGATGTACGAGCAGTACTTC.

The CDR3 sequence is CASSGRDRPSYEQYF. For the CDR3, the DNA is TGTGCCAGCAGCGGGAGGGACAGACCATCCTACGAGCAGTACTTC. The chain uses TRBV13 and TRBJ2-7, with D perhaps given as TRBD1 or TRBD2 (7 bases each). The CDR3 totals 15 residues. Germline loops: CDR1 PRHDT, CDR2 FYEKMQ (reference sequence). Deletions cut 5 bases from V and 1 base from J, with 15 bases between.

V is TRBV12-3 or TRBV12-4 and J is TRBJ1-5, with TRBD1 as a possible D gene (6 bases). The ends were cut back, 5 bases at V and 3 bases at J, with 14 bases in the middle. The CDR3 covers 15 residues. The CDR3 nucleotides are TGTGCCAGCAGTACCGACAGGTCGGCCAATCAGCCCCAGCATTTT. Its translation: CASSTDRSANQPQHF.

This chain links TRBV19 with TRBJ2-5, with unresolved D. The germline CDR1 and CDR2 sequences are LNHDA and SQIVND (reference sequence). Deletions cut 2 bases from V and 7 bases from J, with 5 bases between. This CDR3 comprises 11 residues. This CDR3 reads CASSISGTQYF. In nucleotides, the CDR3 is TGTGCCAGTAGTATATCAGGGACCCAGTACTTC.

The chain joins TRBV30 to TRBJ2-7; D not certain. In germline, CDR1 is GTSNPN, CDR2 SVGIG (reference sequence). The CDR3 contains 12 residues. Deletions cut 3 bases from V and 1 base from J, with 7 bases between. CDR3 in DNA: TGTGCCTGGAGCCCCAATTCCTACGAGCAGTACTTC. As protein: CAWSPNSYEQYF.

The chain carries TRBV30 and TRBJ2-3; 7 nucleotides line up with TRBD2. This CDR3 contains 14 residues. Germline assignment: CDR1 GTSNPN and CDR2 SVGIG (reference sequence). The ends lost 0 bases at V and 3 bases at J; junction bases unmatched: 3. For the CDR3, the DNA is TGTGCCTGGAGTGTATTAGCGGGTACAGATACGCAGTATTTT. This translates into CAWSVLAGTDTQYF.

The chain joins TRBV11-2 to TRBJ1-1, with D unclear. Germline V CDR1 and CDR2: SGHAT, FQNNGV. V was trimmed by 2 bases and J by 6 bases, leaving 10 bases between them. The CDR3 runs 13 residues. CDR3 loop: CASSLLAIAEAFF. The CDR3 DNA sequence: TGTGCCAGCAGCTTATTAGCAATAGCTGAAGCTTTCTTT.

The V call is TRBV7-8, the J call TRBJ1-1, with D perhaps matching TRBD1 (5 bases). This CDR3 contains 15 residues. Per germline, CDR1 SGHVS and CDR2 FQNEAQ. The V gene lost 2 bases and the J gene lost 0 bases, with 10 bases spanning the gap. The CDR3 DNA follows: TGTGCCAGCAGCTTATCCCGGGGACTGAACACTGAAGCTTTCTTT. Protein sequence: CASSLSRGLNTEAFF.

J is TRBJ2-5 and V is TRBV9; 8 nucleotides align to TRBD1. V shed 0 bases, J shed 4 bases, and the junction held 5 bases outside the gene matches. The CDR3 is made up of 15 amino acids. The germline V gene encodes CDR1 SGDLS and CDR2 YYNGEE. DNA for the CDR3: TGTGCCAGCAGCGTAGGCCAGGGGGCGAGAGAGACCCAGTACTTC. Protein: CASSVGQGARETQYF.

The chain recombines TRBV15 with TRBJ2-7, with D perhaps matching TRBD1 (5 bases). The ends were cut back, 5 bases at V and 3 bases at J, with 8 bases in the middle. This CDR3 is 12 amino acids long. The germline gives CDR1 LNHNV, CDR2 YYDKDF (reference sequence). The CDR3, as DNA: TGTGCCACCAGCGGGCAGGGCTACGAGCAGTACTTC. Protein: CATSGQGYEQYF.

The chain links TRBV27 to TRBJ2-2; 7 bases align to TRBD1. With 5 bases clipped from V and 0 bases from J, the junction kept 6 bases outside the gene matches. This CDR3 is 16 amino acids long. Germline V gene lookup returns CDR1 MNHEY and CDR2 SMNVEV (reference sequence). The CDR3 nucleotides read TGTGCCAGCAGTCCCCGACAGGGTTCGAACACCGGGGAGCTGTTTTTT. Translating gives CASSPRQGSNTGELFF.

The chain is built from TRBV27 and TRBJ1-1; D is possibly TRBD1 (5 bases). Germline assignment: CDR1 MNHEY and CDR2 SMNVEV (reference sequence). V shed 6 bases and J shed 7 bases, with 12 bases lying between them. The CDR3 is 12 amino acids. CDR3: CASRKPGREAFF. CDR3 nucleotide sequence: TGTGCCAGCAGAAAACCAGGGCGTGAAGCTTTCTTT.

This chain uses TRBV29-1 with TRBJ2-3; 8 nucleotides align to TRBD1. CDR1 is SQVTM and CDR2 is ANQGSEA in the germline V gene. The CDR3 length is 13 residues. J was trimmed by 3 bases and V by 5 bases; bases with no gene match: 4. CDR3 region: CSVTGGGTDTQYF. The DNA of the CDR3 is TGCAGCGTTACAGGGGGAGGAACAGATACGCAGTATTTT.

This clonotype is a singleton in its sample. This chain connects TRBV27 to TRBJ2-3; the D gene is possibly TRBD1 (5 bases). The CDR3 consists of 14 residues. CDR1 MNHEY and CDR2 SMNVEV come from the germline V gene (reference sequence). The V end was cut by 6 bases, the J end by 4 bases, with 14 bases between. Here the CDR3 DNA reads TGTGCCAGCAGGGACGATAGCAGGGCAGATACGCAGTATTTT. Its protein is CASRDDSRADTQYF.

This clonotype was recorded only once. The chain uses TRBV27 and TRBJ2-5, with 9 bases aligning to TRBD2. CDR1 is MNHEY and CDR2 is SMNVEV in the germline V gene (reference sequence). After removal of 6 bases from V and 1 base from J, the junction contained 15 bases not matched to a gene. The CDR3 sequence is 18 residues long. In nucleotides, the CDR3 is TGTGCCAGCAGCACTGGGCGGGGGGGTACCAACCCCCAAGAGACCCAGTACTTC. It yields the protein CASSTGRGGTNPQETQYF.

This sequence joins TRBV4-2 and TRBJ2-3, with D uncertain. The germline V gene has CDR1 LGHNA and CDR2 YNFKEQ. The length of the CDR3 is 12 residues. Trimming left V 0 bases short and J 4 bases short, with 2 bases between. The CDR3 DNA sequence: TGTGCCAGCAGCCAAGAACCAGATACGCAGTATTTT. Its protein product is CASSQEPDTQYF.

V and J are TRBV20-1 and TRBJ2-1; D unclear. Trimming pared 3 bases from V and 0 bases from J, leaving 15 bases between. Germline lookup yields CDR1 DFQATT and CDR2 SNEGSKA (reference sequence). The CDR3 consists of 16 residues. As DNA, the CDR3 is TGCAGTGCTAGCTTTGACTCCAGTAGCTCCTACAATGAGCAGTTCTTC. Residues: CSASFDSSSSYNEQFF.

This clonotype was picked up one time. CDR3 in amino acids: CSATSGGPDNEQFF. As DNA, the CDR3 is TGCAGTGCCACTAGCGGGGGCCCTGACAATGAGCAGTTCTTC. The rearrangement joins TRBV20-1 to TRBJ2-1; 11 nucleotides match TRBD2. CDR1 DFQATT and CDR2 SNEGSKA come from the germline V gene (reference sequence). Trimming took 6 bases from V and 5 from J; bases not matched to a gene: 6. CDR3 length: 14 amino acids.

This rearrangement joins TRBV20-1 to TRBJ1-1; 11 bases fit TRBD1. Trimming cost V 0 bases and J 4 bases; bases outside gene matches: 7. Germline V lookup: CDR1 DFQATT, CDR2 SNEGSKA (reference sequence). The CDR3 runs 16 residues. The CDR3 coding sequence is TGCAGTGCTAGAGACGGACAGGGGGCAGGGGGCACTGAAGCTTTCTTT. It codes for CSARDGQGAGGTEAFF.

The chain carries TRBV4-1 and TRBJ2-5, with no clear D. The germline V and J ends were trimmed by 2 bases and 5 bases, with 9 bases remaining between them. The CDR3 totals 13 residues. CDR1 is MGHRA, CDR2 YSYEKL, per germline. In DNA, the CDR3 is TGCGCCAGCAGCCAAATCCGTCGGGAGACCCAGTACTTC. Protein: CASSQIRRETQYF.

The chain uses TRBV7-9 and TRBJ2-7; D is undetermined. This CDR3 contains 13 residues. Germline loops: CDR1 SEHNR, CDR2 FQNEAQ (reference sequence). Trimming cost V 8 bases and J 1 base, with 12 bases left between them. CDR3 coding DNA: TGTGCCAGCTTAGGGTCGCGATCCTACGAGCAGTACTTC. This translates into CASLGSRSYEQYF. The full variable domain, rest sourced from reference TRBV7-9 and TRBJ2-7, is DTGVSQNPRHKITKRGQNVTFRCDPISEHNRLYWYRQTLGQGPEFLTYFQNEAQLEKSRLLSDRFSAERPKGSFSTLEIQRTEQGDSAMYLCASLGSRSYEQYFGPGTRLTVT.

This clonotype has only one observation. The gene calls are TRBV13 and TRBJ2-7, with TRBD1 identical over 7 bases. Germline CDR1 and CDR2: PRHDT and FYEKMQ (reference sequence). V gave up 5 bases and J gave up 3 bases; unmatched junction bases: 4. This CDR3 is 13 amino acids long. CDR3 region: CASSPTGYYEQYF. In DNA form, the CDR3 reads TGTGCCAGCAGCCCGACAGGGTACTACGAGCAGTACTTC.

The chain carries TRBV2 and TRBJ2-5; 12 nucleotides align to TRBD2. In germline, CDR1 is SNHLY, CDR2 FYNNEI. J gave up 5 bases and V 8 bases, and 12 bases lay outside the gene matches. The CDR3 has 16 residues. Here the CDR3 DNA reads TGTGCCAGCTCTTCCCGGACTAGCGGGGAACCGGAGACCCAGTACTTC. This encodes CASSSRTSGEPETQYF.

The chain combines TRBV29-1 with TRBJ2-2; D perhaps matches TRBD2 (5 bases). The CDR3 runs to 13 residues. The germline gives CDR1 SQVTM, CDR2 ANQGSEA. V dropped 4 bases and J dropped 6 bases, with 12 bases sitting between them. The CDR3 is CSVAARRPGELFF. CDR3 coding DNA: TGCAGCGTTGCCGCCAGGAGGCCCGGGGAGCTGTTTTTT.

V is TRBV7-9 and J is TRBJ2-2; D not resolved. V was cut by 5 bases and J by 6 bases, with 10 bases left in between. Germline lookup yields CDR1 SEHNR and CDR2 FQNEAQ (reference sequence). This CDR3 region has 13 residues. CDR3: CASSQGSPGELFF. CDR3 nucleotides: TGTGCCAGCAGCCAAGGGTCCCCCGGGGAGCTGTTTTTT.

This clonotype was seen just once. This sequence joins TRBV30 and TRBJ1-1, with D unclear. CDR1 and CDR2 (germline): GTSNPN, SVGIG (reference sequence). V gave up 8 bases and J gave up 2 bases, with 15 bases separating them. There are 13 residues in the CDR3. The CDR3 loop is CAGCQVPNTEAFF. The CDR3 region has the DNA TGTGCCGGTTGCCAGGTACCTAACACTGAAGCTTTCTTT.

The J gene is TRBJ1-1, the V gene TRBV7-9; D not certain. CDR1 and CDR2 (germline): SEHNR, FQNEAQ (reference sequence). This CDR3 has 14 amino acids. Trimming took off 7 bases at V and 0 bases at J, with 12 bases between the two ends. The CDR3 DNA reads TGTGCCAGCAACCTGGAGACAATGAACACTGAAGCTTTCTTT. Protein sequence: CASNLETMNTEAFF.

This sequence joins TRBV29-1 and TRBJ2-3, with a weak D call TRBD2 (6 bases). The germline CDR1 and CDR2 sequences are SQVTM and ANQGSEA. Trimming took off 8 bases at V and 0 bases at J, with 15 bases between the two ends. The CDR3 has 14 residues. CDR3 residues: CSLGQGLSTDTQYF. DNA of the CDR3: TGCAGCCTCGGGCAGGGACTGAGCACAGATACGCAGTATTTT.

The gene calls are TRBV2 and TRBJ2-3; D is undetermined. Trimming removed 7 bases from V and 2 bases from J, with 4 bases in between. The CDR3 consists of 11 residues. Per the germline V gene, CDR1 is SNHLY and CDR2 is FYNNEI. The CDR3 sequence: CASTHTDTQYF. In DNA, the CDR3 is TGTGCCAGCACCCACACAGATACGCAGTATTTT.